This T cell receptor (beta chain) emerged from a study of molecular identifiers for immune sequencing clone quantification. Study outcomes and limitations: In naive cells, clones above 20 RNA copies held under 1% of molecules, whereas in effector cells they held over 98%.

Sorted naive CD8 T cells were those defined as CD8+CD4-CCR7+CD45RA+. In regard to this clonotype: Antigen: not known.

CDR1 and CDR2 (germline): LNHDA, SQIVND (reference sequence). The CDR3 length is 19 residues. Methods described previously, with TCR primers listed, were used for bulk TCR libraries. TCRdb ran MiXCR on the PCR reads and lists one entry per CDR3 protein. This sample yields around 320,000 distinct CDR3 sequences, of which roughly a quarter are seen a single time; about 0.71% belongs to the top ten. The receptor's source is a human donor in good health. Some libraries in this study had Jurkat cell RNA spiked in. The sequencing sample was made of naive CD8+ T cells from blood, with Jurkat cell RNA spiked in. Noted subset: FACS-sorted CD8+CD4-CCR7+CD45RA+ naive T cells. The V and J genes are TRBV19 and TRBJ2-7, with D perhaps assigned TRBD1 or TRBD2 (5 bases each). Near its end, the DNA agrees better with TRBJ2-1, so the J call may be wrong. The CDR3 sequence is CASSIDPMGPTIPFYEQFF. The CDR3 bases are TGTGCCAGTAGTATAGATCCCATGGGACCCACGATTCCTTTCTACGAGCAGTTCTTC.